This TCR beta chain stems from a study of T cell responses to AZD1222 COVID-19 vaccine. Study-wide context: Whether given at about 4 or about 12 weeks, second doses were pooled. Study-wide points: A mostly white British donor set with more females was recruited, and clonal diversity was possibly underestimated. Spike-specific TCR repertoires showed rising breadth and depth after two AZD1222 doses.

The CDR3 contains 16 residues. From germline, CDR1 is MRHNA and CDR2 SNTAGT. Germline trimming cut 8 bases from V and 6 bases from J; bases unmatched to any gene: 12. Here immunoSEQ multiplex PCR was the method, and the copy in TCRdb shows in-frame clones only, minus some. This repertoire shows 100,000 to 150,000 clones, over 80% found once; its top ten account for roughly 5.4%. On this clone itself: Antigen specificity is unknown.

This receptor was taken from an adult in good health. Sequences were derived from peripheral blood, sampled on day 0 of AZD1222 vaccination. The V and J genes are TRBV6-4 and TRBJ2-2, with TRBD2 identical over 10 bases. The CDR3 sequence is CASRLAGADYSGELFF. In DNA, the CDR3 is TGTGCCAGCCGTCTAGCGGGAGCCGATTATTCCGGGGAGCTGTTTTTT.